This T cell receptor (beta chain) is drawn from a study of T cell repertoires in cytomegalovirus infection. Overall study: CMV infection and matching HLA type were both indicated by public TCR beta signatures. Findings of the study overall: CMV carriers with the relevant HLA were identified by cumulative public TCR beta family frequency.

Germline V gives CDR1 DFQATT, CDR2 SNEGSKA (reference sequence). V lost 1 base and J lost 3, with 13 bases in between. This CDR3 contains 14 residues. Each CDR3 protein is one row after TCRdb ran MiXCR on the reads. The data contain hundreds of thousands of distinct CDR3 sequences, roughly 9.3% of them seen just once; the ten biggest clones take up less than 3%. About this clonotype itself: Its target is not known.

The sequenced material came from PBMCs. This sequence was found in a human donor in good health (CMV status not recorded). Some clones in this sample may be carry-over from other donors' samples. V gene TRBV20-1 combines with J gene TRBJ2-7, with D perhaps given as TRBD1 or TRBD2 (5 bases each). DNA of the CDR3: TGCAGTGCTAGAGTTGTGGGACGCCTCTACGAGCAGTACGTC. Translation gives CSARVVGRLYEQYV.